The 20 T cell receptor beta chains below all came from one sample that was sequenced in a study of T cells after somatic rescue of genetic block. The repertoire was sequenced with immunoSEQ multiplex PCR; TCRdb's copy has only in-frame clones and lacks some. The table lists some 70,000 clones, around 90% of them singletons. The sequencing input was peripheral blood mononuclear cells (PBMCs). These receptors were collected from a man aged 25-45 years.

The chain links TRBV7-2 to TRBJ2-1; D is unresolved. The CDR3 is 12 amino acids. CDR1 SGHTA and CDR2 FQGNSA come from the germline V gene. V lost 1 base and J 6 bases, leaving 4 bases between the germline ends. CDR3 loop: CASSLGLNEQFF. The CDR3 bases are TGTGCCAGCAGCTTAGGGCTCAATGAGCAGTTCTTC.

The V call is TRBV4-3, the J call TRBJ2-7, with a weak D call TRBD2 (5 bases). V lost 0 bases and J lost 1, with 10 bases in between. The CDR3 sequence is 15 residues long. CDR1 is LGHNA and CDR2 is YSLEER in the germline V gene. The CDR3 nucleotides are TGCGCCAGCAGCCAAGAATCGGGGTTTTCCTACGAGCAGTACTTC. This translates into CASSQESGFSYEQYF.

J is TRBJ1-2 and V is TRBV5-1; 9 bases are shared with TRBD1. The junction had 10 bases not matched to a gene; V was cut back by 0 bases and J by 7 bases. Germline CDR1 reads SGHRS; CDR2 reads YFSETQ. This CDR3 contains 16 residues. The CDR3 region is CASSLGVPGQGGGYTF. The CDR3 DNA sequence: TGCGCCAGCAGCTTGGGGGTCCCGGGACAGGGTGGTGGCTACACCTTC.

The V and J genes are TRBV7-9 and TRBJ1-1; perhaps TRBD1 as D (5 bases). The V gene's germline CDR1 is SEHNR and CDR2 FQNEAQ (reference sequence). The CDR3 runs to 15 residues. The ends were cut back, 1 base at V and 2 bases at J, with 11 bases in the middle. The CDR3 region has the DNA TGTGCCAGCAGCTTAGGAGGACACCTAAACACTGAAGCTTTCTTT. It codes for CASSLGGHLNTEAFF.

The V gene is TRBV10-1, the J gene TRBJ1-6; D remains unclear. Trimming shortened V by 7 bases and J by 5 bases, and 24 bases separated the two germline ends. Germline CDR1 is WNHNN and CDR2 is SYGVQD (reference sequence). This CDR3 contains 18 residues. The CDR3 loop reads CASIMIGVGRRDNSPLHF. DNA for the CDR3: TGCGCCAGCATCATGATAGGCGTAGGTCGAAGAGATAATTCACCCCTCCACTTT.

The CDR3 here is CASSLAWGQETQYF. In DNA form, the CDR3 reads TGTGCCAGCAGCTTGGCCTGGGGGCAAGAGACCCAGTACTTC. This chain uses TRBV5-4 with TRBJ2-5; D possibly matches TRBD1 or TRBD2 (5 bases each). This CDR3 spans 14 amino acids. The germline gives CDR1 SGHNT, CDR2 YYREEE (reference sequence). V shed 0 bases and J shed 2 bases, with 8 bases lying between them.

The rearrangement uses TRBV19 and TRBJ1-2, with TRBD1 as a possible D gene (5 bases). Trimming cost V 2 bases and J 4 bases, with 8 bases left between them. The CDR3 is 13 amino acids. Germline V gene lookup returns CDR1 LNHDA and CDR2 SQIVND (reference sequence). The CDR3: CASSIRGGYGYTF. CDR3 nucleotides: TGTGCCAGTAGTATAAGGGGTGGCTATGGCTACACCTTC. Full variable domain (outside the CDR3, taken from reference TRBV19 and TRBJ1-2): DGGITQSPKYLFRKEGQNVTLSCEQNLNHDAMYWYRQDPGQGLRLIYYSQIVNDFQKGDIAEGYSVSREKKESFPLTVTSAQKNPTAFYLCASSIRGGYGYTFGSGTRLTVV.

This chain joins TRBV11-2 and TRBJ1-3, with D possibly TRBD1 on 5 matching bases. V shed 3 bases and J shed 6 bases, with 12 bases lying between them. Germline CDR1 reads SGHAT; CDR2 reads FQNNGV. This CDR3 contains 14 residues. The CDR3 loop reads CASSFVGQENTIYF. The CDR3 DNA sequence: TGTGCCAGCAGCTTTGTGGGGCAGGAAAACACCATATATTTT.

This chain's CDR3 is CASSEVGARGYTF. The CDR3 region has the DNA TGTGCCAGCAGTGAAGTGGGGGCCCGCGGCTACACCTTC. This chain joins TRBV25-1 and TRBJ1-2; the D gene is possibly TRBD1 (6 bases). V gave up 2 bases and J gave up 8 bases, with 12 bases separating them. The CDR3 has 13 residues. CDR1 is MGHDK and CDR2 is SYGVNS in the germline V gene.

This chain uses TRBV4-1 with TRBJ1-5; 8 nucleotides agree with TRBD1. The length of the CDR3 is 15 residues. The V gene end was trimmed by 2 bases and the J gene end by 4 bases; junction bases not matched to a gene: 4. Germline V gives CDR1 MGHRA, CDR2 YSYEKL. CDR3 in DNA: TGCGCCAGCAGCCAACGGACAGGGAAGAATCAGCCCCAGCATTTT. It is translated as CASSQRTGKNQPQHF.

The CDR3 DNA reads TGTGCCAGCAGCTTAGGGGGGACAGGGGACTACGAGCAGTACTTC. It encodes CASSLGGTGDYEQYF. The chain employs TRBV13 and TRBJ2-7, with 10 bases aligning to TRBD1. The germline V gene encodes CDR1 PRHDT and CDR2 FYEKMQ (reference sequence). This CDR3 has 15 amino acids. Trimming took 0 bases from V and 3 from J; bases not matched to a gene: 2.

The chain uses TRBV28 and TRBJ1-1; 7 nucleotides agree with TRBD1. The CDR3 has 15 residues. The germline V gene has CDR1 MDHEN and CDR2 SYDVKM. Trimming took 6 bases from V and 3 from J; bases not matched to a gene: 10. The CDR3 DNA is TGTGCCAGCAGCTTACCTCTGACAGGGTACACTGAAGCTTTCTTT. This encodes CASSLPLTGYTEAFF.

V usage is TRBV27 and J usage is TRBJ2-7; possible D gene TRBD1, 5 bases. V lost 6 bases and J lost 2, with 8 bases in between. The CDR3 is made up of 12 amino acids. In germline, CDR1 is MNHEY, CDR2 SMNVEV (reference sequence). CDR3 bases: TGTGCCAGCAGGACAGATACCTACGAGCAGTACTTC. Translated, it gives CASRTDTYEQYF.

The gene calls are TRBV18 and TRBJ1-1; D is unresolved. The CDR3 is 13 amino acids. CDR1 is KGHSH, CDR2 LQKENI, per germline. Trimming took off 2 bases at V and 1 base at J, with 5 bases between the two ends. The CDR3 sequence: CASSPAGNTEAFF. Written as DNA, the CDR3 is TGTGCCAGCTCACCAGCAGGGAACACTGAAGCTTTCTTT.

The J gene is TRBJ2-1, the V gene TRBV4-1; TRBD1 or TRBD2 may be the D gene (5 bases each). The germline V and J ends were trimmed by 0 bases and 0 bases, with 9 bases remaining between them. The CDR3 has 16 residues. Germline lookup yields CDR1 MGHRA and CDR2 YSYEKL. The CDR3 coding sequence is TGCGCCAGCAGCCAAGATTGGGGGAGCTCCTACAATGAGCAGTTCTTC. Translation gives CASSQDWGSSYNEQFF.

The chain links TRBV6-6 to TRBJ2-5, with 7 bases matching TRBD2. Germline V gene data show CDR1 as MNHNY and CDR2 as SVGAGI (reference sequence). The V segment lost 0 bases and the J segment 2 bases; nucleotides outside the gene matches: 3. The CDR3 spans 15 residues. CDR3 bases: TGTGCCAGCAGTTACTCGGGGAGGGCTCAAGAGACCCAGTACTTC. Its translation: CASSYSGRAQETQYF.

The chain has TRBV28 and TRBJ2-7; possibly TRBD1 or TRBD2 for D (6 bases each). Germline CDR1 MDHEN, CDR2 SYDVKM. Trimming removed 5 bases at V and 1 base at J, with 12 bases between. This CDR3 has 14 residues. The DNA for the CDR3 is TGTGCCAGCAGTGGGGGGCAAGCATCCTACGAGCAGTACTTC. Its protein product is CASSGGQASYEQYF.

The V and J genes are TRBV7-2 and TRBJ2-5; TRBD1 agrees at 7 bases. V dropped 4 bases and J dropped 2; count of bases not matched to a gene: 7. Germline V lookup: CDR1 SGHTA, CDR2 FQGNSA. This CDR3 contains 15 residues. The chain's CDR3 is CASSYRTGRQETQYF. CDR3 nucleotides: TGTGCCAGCAGCTATCGGACAGGACGACAAGAGACCCAGTACTTC.

This chain connects TRBV5-5 to TRBJ2-4, with a tentative D call TRBD1 (5 bases). The CDR3 extends over 15 amino acids. Germline V gene lookup returns CDR1 SGHKS and CDR2 YYEKEE (reference sequence). Trimming removed 5 bases from V and 8 bases from J, with 20 bases in between. The chain's CDR3 is CASRARVLSVDIQYF. The CDR3 coding sequence is TGTGCCAGCAGGGCCAGGGTACTCAGCGTTGACATTCAGTACTTC. The variable domain in full, with the rest retrieved from reference TRBV5-5 and TRBJ2-4, is DAGVTQSPTHLIKTRGQQVTLRCSPISGHKSVSWYQQVLGQGPQFIFQYYEKEERGRGNFPDRFSARQFPNYSSELNVNALLLGDSALYLCASRARVLSVDIQYFGAGTRLSVL.

The chain recombines TRBV18 with TRBJ1-5; TRBD1 matches 11 bases. V lost 4 bases, J lost 1 base, and 3 bases stayed unmatched. Germline V lookup: CDR1 KGHSH, CDR2 LQKENI. This CDR3 is 16 amino acids long. The CDR3: CASSQGTGGSNQPQHF. For the CDR3, the DNA is TGTGCCAGCTCACAGGGGACAGGGGGGAGCAATCAGCCCCAGCATTTT.